A single sample gave rise to the 9 T cell receptor beta chains below, sequenced in a study of Ad26.COV2.S vaccination and SARS-CoV-2 variants. Clones were sequenced by immunoSEQ multiplex PCR, and TCRdb holds only the in-frame ones, with some missing. The sample holds 300,000 to 450,000 clones, 92% seen once. The sample in question was peripheral blood, obtained after recovery from COVID-19. The receptors were gathered from a human donor who had recovered from COVID-19.

This clone was seen just once. The chain is built from TRBV6-5 and TRBJ2-5; 8 bases line up with TRBD1. Trimming took 6 bases from V and 1 from J; bases not matched to a gene: 4. The CDR3 consists of 14 residues. From germline, CDR1 is MNHEY and CDR2 SVGAGI. Here the CDR3 DNA reads TGTGCCAGCAGCGACAGGGGCCTCCAAGAGACCCAGTACTTC. Amino acids: CASSDRGLQETQYF.

J is TRBJ1-5 and V is TRBV5-4; D not resolved. The CDR3 sequence is 12 residues long. Trimming removed 2 bases from V and 5 bases from J, with 5 bases in between. Germline V gene lookup returns CDR1 SGHNT and CDR2 YYREEE (reference sequence). CDR3 DNA: TGTGCCAGCAGCTTCCCAGATCAGCCCCAGCATTTT. This sequence encodes CASSFPDQPQHF.

V usage is TRBV7-8 and J usage is TRBJ1-2; 11 nucleotides match TRBD1. Trimming cost V 5 bases and J 3 bases; bases outside gene matches: 14. This CDR3 has 18 residues. CDR1 is SGHVS, CDR2 FQNEAQ, per germline. The CDR3 nucleotides read TGTGCCAGCAGCGCGGACAGGGGGCGCGAGGGATGGGACTATGGCTACACCTTC. As protein: CASSADRGREGWDYGYTF.

The chain employs TRBV7-8 and TRBJ2-3; TRBD1 agrees at 8 bases. There are 19 residues in the CDR3. Losses at the gene ends were 5 bases for V and 0 bases for J; bases not matched to a gene: 16. Per germline, CDR1 SGHVS and CDR2 FQNEAQ. The CDR3 DNA follows: TGTGCCAGCAGCCCCTATGGAGGGGACAGGCCAACTAGCACAGATACGCAGTATTTT. Translation gives CASSPYGGDRPTSTDTQYF.

The V gene is TRBV5-6, the J gene TRBJ2-5; TRBD1 matches at 9 bases. The ends lost 5 bases at V and 5 bases at J; junction bases unmatched: 16. The CDR3 loop spans 17 amino acids. Germline CDR1 reads SGHDT; CDR2 reads YYEEEE. CDR3 residues: CASSFLGTGRGWETQYF. CDR3 nucleotides: TGTGCCAGCAGTTTCCTAGGGACAGGGCGTGGATGGGAGACCCAGTACTTC.

The chain has TRBV11-2 and TRBJ1-2; 12 bases are a match to TRBD1. V dropped 1 base and J dropped 7; count of bases not matched to a gene: 10. Germline V CDR1 and CDR2: SGHAT, FQNNGV. This CDR3 contains 17 residues. In nucleotides, the CDR3 is TGTGCCAGCAGCTTAGTGGTTTTCCGGGACAGGGGGCCTGGCTACACCTTC. It is translated as CASSLVVFRDRGPGYTF.

The rearrangement uses TRBV7-3 and TRBJ2-5; no clear D. This CDR3 is built from 13 residues. Germline CDR1 reads SGHTA; CDR2 reads FQGTGA. V shed 3 bases and J shed 4 bases, with 9 bases lying between them. CDR3 region: CASSLLLGETQYF. CDR3 bases: TGTGCCAGCAGCTTGCTTTTGGGAGAGACCCAGTACTTC.

This chain uses TRBV2 with TRBJ2-3; D gene unclear. Trimming removed 7 bases from V and 5 bases from J, with 4 bases in between. This CDR3 comprises 10 residues. Germline V CDR1 and CDR2: SNHLY, FYNNEI. CDR3 in amino acids: CASNRDTQYF. The CDR3 nucleotides are TGTGCCAGCAATAGAGATACGCAGTATTTT. Combining the CDR3 with reference TRBV2 and TRBJ2-3 gives the whole variable domain EPEVTQTPSHQVTQMGQEVILRCVPISNHLYFYWYRQILGQKVEFLVSFYNNEISEKSEIFDDQFSVERPDGSNFTLKIRSTKLEDSAMYFCASNRDTQYFGPGTRLTVL.

The chain employs TRBV7-2 and TRBJ2-5; 9 nucleotides align to TRBD1. J was trimmed by 5 bases and V by 5 bases; bases with no gene match: 6. The CDR3 consists of 14 residues. Germline V gene data show CDR1 as SGHTA and CDR2 as FQGNSA. In DNA form, the CDR3 reads TGTGCCAGCAGCAAAGGGACAGGGCTGGAGACCCAGTACTTC. Translated, it gives CASSKGTGLETQYF.